The T cell receptor beta chain under discussion was sequenced for a study of shared clonotypes between healthy human individuals. Trimming at V came to 5 bases and at J to 1 base, leaving 6 bases not matched to a gene. Germline lookup yields CDR1 MGHRA and CDR2 YSYEKL. The CDR3 has 15 residues. The protocol was immunoSEQ multiplex PCR, while the TCRdb copy is restricted to in-frame clones and leaves out a portion. The sample lists some 2 million clones, over 85% occurring once. Only CD45RO-negative cells positively selected for CCR7 counted as naive CD8 cells, so terminally differentiated effector memory CD45RA+ cells were excluded.

The clonotype originates from a man between 18 and 35 years old in good health. Sample: naive CD8+ T cells sorted from blood. V and J are TRBV4-1 and TRBJ1-1; 8 nucleotides agree with TRBD1. This CDR3 is CASSDGQGGNTEAFF. The CDR3 coding sequence is TGCGCCAGCAGCGACGGACAGGGAGGGAACACTGAAGCTTTCTTT.